The 29 T cell receptor beta chains given below trace back to one sample, sequenced in a study of PD-L1 blockade in urothelial cancer (dated by TCRdb to the late 2010s). The time point label, read with the paper, signifies: peripheral blood 6 weeks after treatment start. Libraries were built with the immunoSEQ multiplex PCR assay. TCRdb holds this immuneACCESS table with in-frame rearrangements only. Some clones are missing; in checked studies, unresolved V genes explain under half, and the rest has no known cause. The sample contains under 85,000 clones, less than 95% of them found a single time. The ten largest clones take up roughly 0.87% of the sample. Sequencing was performed on PBMCs, taken around atezolizumab (anti-PD-L1) treatment. These receptors were collected from a woman of 80 years or more with urothelial cancer.

The chain joins TRBV27 to TRBJ1-2, with D maybe TRBD1 (5 bases). The germline CDR1 and CDR2 sequences are MNHEY and SMNVEV (reference sequence). Trimming pared 6 bases from V and 1 base from J, leaving 9 bases between. CDR3 length: 13 residues. The CDR3 coding sequence is TGTGCCAGCAGCCGACAGATTAACTATGGCTACACCTTC. As protein: CASSRQINYGYTF.

This chain uses TRBV7-9 with TRBJ1-1; 7 bases are shared with TRBD1. This CDR3 region has 14 residues. V was pared by 3 bases and J by 2 bases, with 3 bases of the junction left unmatched. The germline V gene encodes CDR1 SEHNR and CDR2 FQNEAQ (reference sequence). In nucleotides, the CDR3 is TGTGCCAGCAGCTTGGGGACAGTTAACACTGAAGCTTTCTTT. Translation gives CASSLGTVNTEAFF.

This clone occurred a few times. The chain joins TRBV6-6 to TRBJ1-3, with 10 bases identical to TRBD1. The ends lost 4 bases at V and 4 bases at J; junction bases unmatched: 4. CDR3 length equals 15 residues. Germline-derived CDR1 and CDR2 are MNHNY and SVGAGI (reference sequence). This CDR3 is CASSSGQGRGNTIYF. CDR3 DNA sequence: TGTGCCAGCAGTTCGGGACAGGGGCGAGGAAACACCATATATTTT.

This clone was found a few times. The chain uses TRBV6-1 and TRBJ1-1, with unresolved D. The ends were cut back, 6 bases at V and 1 base at J, with 6 bases in the middle. There are 12 residues in the CDR3. The germline V gene encodes CDR1 MNHNS and CDR2 SASEGT. As DNA, the CDR3 is TGTGCCAGCAGAAGAGGGAACACTGAAGCTTTCTTT. Amino acid sequence: CASRRGNTEAFF.

The CDR3 nucleotides read TGTGCCAGCAGGACAGGGCCGGGGGAAAAACTGTTTTTT. It codes for CASRTGPGEKLFF. J is TRBJ1-4 and V is TRBV6-4, with TRBD1 matching 7 bases. The CDR3 length is 13 residues. Trimming at V came to 6 bases and at J to 8 bases, leaving 6 bases not matched to a gene. CDR1 and CDR2 from the germline V gene are MRHNA and SNTAGT.

The rearrangement uses TRBV30 and TRBJ1-2, with no clear D. CDR3 length equals 16 residues. With 3 bases removed from V and 4 bases from J, the gap between germline ends came to 21 bases. Germline CDR1 is GTSNPN and CDR2 is SVGIG (reference sequence). The CDR3 spells CAWSLGSGGNSYGYTF. Here the CDR3 DNA reads TGTGCCTGGAGCCTGGGCTCTGGAGGGAACTCCTATGGCTACACCTTC.

The chain employs TRBV14 and TRBJ2-3, with TRBD1 as a possible D gene (5 bases). V lost 2 bases and J lost 1, with 7 bases in between. CDR3 size: 14 residues. The germline V gene has CDR1 SGHDN and CDR2 FVKESK. CDR3 bases: TGTGCCAGCAGCCAACAGGGCGGCACAGATACGCAGTATTTT. Translated: CASSQQGGTDTQYF.

V and J are TRBV29-1 and TRBJ1-1; D not certain. CDR1 SQVTM and CDR2 ANQGSEA come from the germline V gene. V lost 7 bases to trimming and J lost 5 bases, with 17 bases between them. CDR3 length: 13 residues. The CDR3 here is CSALTWTGTEAFF. The CDR3, as DNA: TGCAGCGCCCTGACTTGGACGGGAACTGAAGCTTTCTTT.

The rearrangement joins TRBV30 to TRBJ1-1; 9 bases line up with TRBD1. CDR3 size: 15 residues. The germline V gene encodes CDR1 GTSNPN and CDR2 SVGIG (reference sequence). V dropped 2 bases and J dropped 3; count of bases not matched to a gene: 7. The CDR3 is CAWSKTGGMDTEAFF. CDR3 DNA: TGTGCCTGGAGTAAAACAGGGGGCATGGACACTGAAGCTTTCTTT.

This chain connects TRBV15 to TRBJ2-3; 7 nucleotides agree with TRBD1. Germline CDR1 is LNHNV and CDR2 is YYDKDF (reference sequence). CDR3 length: 16 amino acids. The J segment lost 6 bases and the V segment lost 3 bases, leaving 12 bases of the junction unmatched. CDR3 sequence: CATSRDLKGAWDTQYF. The CDR3 region has the DNA TGTGCCACCAGCAGGGACCTTAAGGGGGCGTGGGATACGCAGTATTTT. The full variable domain, with the rest looked up from reference TRBV15 and TRBJ2-3, is DAMVIQNPRYQVTQFGKPVTLSCSQTLNHNVMYWYQQKSSQAPKLLFHYYDKDFNNEADTPDNFQSRRPNTSFCFLDIRSPGLGDTAMYLCATSRDLKGAWDTQYFGPGTRLTVL.

The chain employs TRBV6-5 and TRBJ2-5, with 7 bases lining up with TRBD2. Germline CDR1 is MNHEY and CDR2 is SVGAGI. V lost 0 bases, J lost 4 bases, and 5 bases stayed unmatched. This CDR3 is built from 15 residues. The CDR3 spells CASSYSTGEGETQYF. The CDR3 DNA is TGTGCCAGCAGTTACTCGACGGGGGAGGGAGAGACCCAGTACTTC.

The chain joins TRBV27 to TRBJ2-7; 7 nucleotides agree with TRBD2. The CDR3 loop spans 14 amino acids. CDR1 is MNHEY and CDR2 is SMNVEV in the germline V gene (reference sequence). Unmatched junction bases numbered 10, after V lost 8 bases and J lost 3 bases. CDR3 DNA: TGTGCCAGCCAAAAAATCGGACTAGACTACGAGCAGTACTTC. It codes for CASQKIGLDYEQYF.

The chain has TRBV7-3 and TRBJ2-1; D is unclear. This CDR3 region has 13 residues. Germline CDR1 is SGHTA and CDR2 is FQGTGA. Trimming took off 3 bases at V and 4 bases at J, with 7 bases between the two ends. CDR3: CASSFSLYNEQFF. As DNA, the CDR3 is TGTGCCAGCAGCTTTAGCTTGTACAATGAGCAGTTCTTC.

The V call is TRBV10-3, the J call TRBJ2-1, with D hard to call. Germline V gives CDR1 ENHRY, CDR2 SYGVKD. The CDR3 loop spans 16 amino acids. V was cut by 0 bases and J by 6 bases, with 15 bases left in between. DNA of the CDR3: TGTGCCATCAGTGAGTCGGTCGGAAACCGAGGCAATGAGCAGTTCTTC. It translates to CAISESVGNRGNEQFF.

The CDR3 sequence is CASSYVRDRGEAFF. The CDR3 region has the DNA TGTGCCAGCAGTTACGTCCGGGACAGGGGTGAAGCTTTCTTT. This chain uses TRBV6-6 with TRBJ1-1; 10 positions agree with TRBD1. The CDR3 loop spans 14 amino acids. With V trimmed by 2 bases and J by 7 bases, 4 bases remained unmatched. Germline values: CDR1 MNHNY, CDR2 SVGAGI (reference sequence).

The chain couples TRBV7-2 to TRBJ2-3, with TRBD2 matching 7 bases. V lost 5 bases to trimming and J lost 2 bases; unmatched junction nucleotides: 13. This CDR3 has 17 amino acids. The germline CDR1 and CDR2 sequences are SGHTA and FQGNSA. Here the CDR3 DNA reads TGTGCCAGCAGCGCCCCCCGAGCGGGACCGATCACAGATACGCAGTATTTT. Its protein product is CASSAPRAGPITDTQYF.

The V gene is TRBV5-6, the J gene TRBJ2-5; possible D gene TRBD2, 6 bases. This CDR3 has 14 residues. Germline V gene lookup returns CDR1 SGHDT and CDR2 YYEEEE. V shed 2 bases and J shed 2 bases, with 10 bases lying between them. The CDR3: CASSLTGVQETQYF. DNA of the CDR3: TGTGCCAGCAGCTTAACGGGGGTTCAAGAGACCCAGTACTTC.

V gene TRBV19 combines with J gene TRBJ1-1, with 9 bases that match TRBD1. Germline V gene lookup returns CDR1 LNHDA and CDR2 SQIVND (reference sequence). This CDR3 has 14 amino acids. V dropped 9 bases and J dropped 5; count of bases not matched to a gene: 10. The CDR3 loop is CASCTDRGWTEAFF. The CDR3 bases are TGTGCCAGCTGTACGGACAGGGGATGGACTGAAGCTTTCTTT. Based on the CDR3 plus reference TRBV19 and TRBJ1-1, the full variable domain is DGGITQSPKYLFRKEGQNVTLSCEQNLNHDAMYWYRQDPGQGLRLIYYSQIVNDFQKGDIAEGYSVSREKKESFPLTVTSAQKNPTAFYLCASCTDRGWTEAFFGQGTRLTVV.

This CDR3 reads CASSVSRGPETQYF. DNA for the CDR3: TGTGCCAGCAGCGTTTCAAGGGGCCCAGAGACCCAGTACTTC. This chain connects TRBV5-4 to TRBJ2-5, with D perhaps TRBD1 (5 bases). The CDR3 sequence is 14 residues long. The V and J ends lost 4 bases and 4 bases respectively, with 14 bases between them. In germline, CDR1 is SGHNT, CDR2 YYREEE (reference sequence).

This chain links TRBV27 with TRBJ2-2; 10 bases line up with TRBD1. Germline V gives CDR1 MNHEY, CDR2 SMNVEV (reference sequence). With 8 bases clipped from V and 2 bases from J, the junction kept 2 bases outside the gene matches. This CDR3 has 14 residues. Written as DNA, the CDR3 is TGTGCCAGCGGGACAGGGGCCAACACCGGGGAGCTGTTTTTT. Residues: CASGTGANTGELFF.

In nucleotides, the CDR3 is TGTGCCAGCAGCTTAGCGCAAGGAGCTAACTATGGCTACACCTTC. Its protein is CASSLAQGANYGYTF. The chain uses TRBV7-2 and TRBJ1-2; D not certain. Germline CDR1 SGHTA, CDR2 FQGNSA. Between the trimmed V and J ends, which lost 0 bases and 0 bases, there was a span of 8 bases. The CDR3 contains 15 residues. Using reference TRBV7-2 and TRBJ1-2 for the parts outside the CDR3, the full variable domain is GAGVSQSPSNKVTEKGKDVELRCDPISGHTALYWYRQSLGQGLEFLIYFQGNSAPDKSGLPSDRFSAERTGGSVSTLTIQRTQQEDSAVYLCASSLAQGANYGYTFGSGTRLTVV.

The chain employs TRBV30 and TRBJ2-3, with TRBD2 matching over 15 bases. This CDR3 has 15 amino acids. Germline trimming cut 3 bases from V and 5 bases from J; bases unmatched to any gene: 3. Looked up from germline, CDR1 is GTSNPN and CDR2 is SVGIG (reference sequence). DNA for the CDR3: TGTGCCTGGAGGCAGGGACTAGCGGGAGGAGATACGCAGTATTTT. This encodes CAWRQGLAGGDTQYF.

V is TRBV9 and J is TRBJ2-7, with 8 bases that match TRBD1. This CDR3 spans 18 amino acids. Germline V gene lookup returns CDR1 SGDLS and CDR2 YYNGEE. Trimming at V came to 3 bases and at J to 5 bases, leaving 19 bases not matched to a gene. This CDR3 reads CASSEPPFATGANHEQYF. CDR3 sequence (DNA): TGTGCCAGCAGCGAGCCCCCGTTTGCGACAGGGGCCAACCACGAGCAGTACTTC.

The chain has TRBV25-1 and TRBJ2-7; 11 bases line up with TRBD2. This CDR3 is 15 amino acids long. The ends lost 5 bases at V and 3 bases at J; junction bases unmatched: 6. Germline values: CDR1 MGHDK, CDR2 SYGVNS. This CDR3 reads CASSPGGLAVYEQYF. For the CDR3, the DNA is TGTGCCAGCAGTCCTGGGGGACTAGCGGTCTACGAGCAGTACTTC.

The chain has TRBV19 and TRBJ2-3; 13 bases align to TRBD2. Germline CDR1 is LNHDA and CDR2 is SQIVND (reference sequence). The CDR3 length is 16 residues. Trimming took 5 bases from V and 3 from J; bases not matched to a gene: 5. The DNA of the CDR3 is TGTGCCAGTAGTTCAAGGACTAGCGGGAGTACAGATACGCAGTATTTT. This encodes CASSSRTSGSTDTQYF. Looking up the rest from reference TRBV19 and TRBJ2-3 gives the full variable domain: DGGITQSPKYLFRKEGQNVTLSCEQNLNHDAMYWYRQDPGQGLRLIYYSQIVNDFQKGDIAEGYSVSREKKESFPLTVTSAQKNPTAFYLCASSSRTSGSTDTQYFGPGTRLTVL.

This rearrangement joins TRBV11-2 to TRBJ2-5; D is unclear. Per the germline V gene, CDR1 is SGHAT and CDR2 is FQNNGV. The CDR3 runs to 13 residues. Trimming took off 4 bases at V and 1 base at J, with 7 bases between the two ends. CDR3 sequence: CASSWAPQETQYF. The DNA of the CDR3 is TGTGCCAGCAGCTGGGCGCCCCAAGAGACCCAGTACTTC.

This chain connects TRBV7-2 to TRBJ2-1; 7 nucleotides agree with TRBD2. Germline CDR1 reads SGHTA; CDR2 reads FQGNSA. This CDR3 comprises 15 residues. V dropped 3 bases and J dropped 6; count of bases not matched to a gene: 8. DNA of the CDR3: TGTGCCAGCAGCTTGGACATCGGGAGGTCCAATGAGCAGTTCTTC. It codes for CASSLDIGRSNEQFF.

The J gene is TRBJ1-1, the V gene TRBV19; 8 bases line up with TRBD1. CDR3 length: 14 residues. Germline V gives CDR1 LNHDA, CDR2 SQIVND (reference sequence). The trim removed 6 bases at V and 4 bases at J, leaving 7 bases unmatched. The CDR3 nucleotides read TGTGCCAGTAGGCAAAAAACAGGGGGCACTGAAGCTTTCTTT. Amino acids: CASRQKTGGTEAFF.

The chain employs TRBV10-1 and TRBJ2-7, with 8 nucleotides matching TRBD2. Per the germline V gene, CDR1 is WNHNN and CDR2 is SYGVQD (reference sequence). The V segment lost 2 bases and the J segment 9 bases; nucleotides outside the gene matches: 18. The CDR3 is 17 amino acids. The CDR3 DNA is TGCGCCAGCAGTGAGACCCGAGGGAGCGGGGGCGCACCGGGGCAGTACTTC. Its translation: CASSETRGSGGAPGQYF.